Listed below are T cell receptor beta chains from one sample, sequenced in a study of blood T cell repertoires in COVID-19. Clones were read by immunoSEQ multiplex PCR, and TCRdb kept only the in-frame ones, dropping some. This table holds 65,000 to 70,000 clones, 80% to 95% found once. Sample: peripheral blood. The receptors were gathered from a man aged 65-85 years with active COVID-19. CDR3s include the opening cysteine and the closing phenylalanine or tryptophan. Each record gives: CDR3 protein, CDR3 DNA, V gene, clone size, D gene, J gene. D genes are given only for firm matches. Rows give clone size only sometimes, using once, few, many, or a class for an expanded clone.

CASSNRGQGAYEQYF	TGTGCCAGCAGCAATCGGGGGCAGGGGGCCTACGAGCAGTACTTC	TRBV11-3	-	-	TRBJ2-7
CASSGRTGGNEKLFF	TGTGCCAGCAGCGGCCGGACAGGAGGCAATGAAAAACTGTTTTTT	TRBV9	once	TRBD1	TRBJ1-4
CASLGHLYGYTF	TGTGCCAGCCTAGGACACCTCTATGGCTACACCTTC	TRBV6-5	-	-	TRBJ1-2
CASSEGTGGNTIYF	TGTGCCAGCTCCGAGGGGACAGGTGGAAACACCATATATTTT	TRBV7-3	-	TRBD1	TRBJ1-3
CASSEQGVAKNIQYF	TGTGCCAGCAGTGAACAAGGGGTGGCCAAAAACATTCAGTACTTC	TRBV6-1	-	-	TRBJ2-4
CASSLQGTNEQYF	TGTGCCAGCAGTTTGCAGGGTACTAACGAGCAGTACTTC	TRBV12-3/TRBV12-4	-	-	TRBJ2-7
CASSLTREGTQYF	TGTGCCAGCAGCTTAACTCGGGAGGGGACCCAGTACTTC	TRBV7-7	once	TRBD2	TRBJ2-5
CASSLVSGSYNSPLHF	TGTGCCAGCAGCCTCGTATCGGGTTCCTATAATTCACCCCTCCACTTT	TRBV5-5	-	-	TRBJ1-6
CASSLLNREAFF	TGTGCCAGCAGTTTACTAAACAGGGAGGCTTTCTTT	TRBV28	once	-	TRBJ1-1
CASSQEASRGQGPQHF	TGTGCCAGCAGCCAAGAAGCATCCAGGGGGCAAGGACCCCAGCATTTT	TRBV4-2	-	TRBD1	TRBJ1-5
CASSLREKLFF	TGTGCCAGCAGTTTGCGGGAAAAACTGTTTTTT	TRBV28	-	-	TRBJ1-4
CASSLGPAFGPQHF	TGTGCCAGTAGTCTCGGTCCCGCGTTTGGGCCCCAGCATTTT	TRBV19	-	-	TRBJ1-5
CASSPDRGIINSPLHF	TGTGCCAGTAGTCCGGACAGGGGTATAATTAATTCACCCCTCCACTTT	TRBV19	-	TRBD1	TRBJ1-6
CASSETQVSNQPQHF	TGCGCCAGCAGTGAAACACAGGTTAGCAATCAGCCCCAGCATTTT	TRBV10-2	-	-	TRBJ1-5
CATRVAGSTDTQYF	TGTGCCACCAGGGTGGCGGGGAGCACAGATACGCAGTATTTT	TRBV28	-	-	TRBJ2-3
CASSLRATGKRETQYF	TGTGCCAGCAGCTTAAGAGCGACAGGGAAAAGGGAGACCCAGTACTTC	TRBV21-1	-	-	TRBJ2-5
CASSQQGFGETQYF	TGTGCCAGCAGTCAACAGGGGTTTGGGGAGACCCAGTACTTC	TRBV6-5	-	TRBD1	TRBJ2-5
CASSQWRLDSDNSPLHF	TGCGCCAGCAGCCAATGGAGGTTGGACAGCGATAATTCACCCCTCCACTTT	TRBV4-1	few	-	TRBJ1-6
CASSIEGTYQETQYF	TGTGCCAGTAGTATAGAAGGGACATACCAAGAGACCCAGTACTTC	TRBV19	-	-	TRBJ2-5
CAISASGPTGEETQYF	TGTGCCATCAGCGCTAGCGGACCAACGGGGGAGGAGACCCAGTACTTC	TRBV10-3	-	TRBD2	TRBJ2-5
CSAAGLWTQYF	TGCAGTGCCGCCGGGTTGTGGACCCAGTACTTC	TRBV20-1	-	-	TRBJ2-5
CASKNAGPRVGEQFF	TGTGCCAGTAAAAATGCGGGCCCCCGGGTGGGTGAGCAGTTCTTC	TRBV19	-	-	TRBJ2-1
CASSLTSGGTRNEQFF	TGCGCCAGCAGCTTGACTAGCGGGGGAACCCGGAATGAGCAGTTCTTC	TRBV5-1	-	TRBD2	TRBJ2-1
CASSPDRGLYEQYF	TGTGCCAGCAGCCCGGACAGGGGGCTCTACGAGCAGTACTTC	TRBV3-1/TRBV3-2	-	TRBD1	TRBJ2-7
CASSAYDRGRNQPQHF	TGTGCCAGCAGCGCATACGACAGGGGGCGAAATCAGCCCCAGCATTTT	TRBV13	-	TRBD1	TRBJ1-5
CASSPQTGPVGNGELFF	TGTGCCAGCTCACCGCAGACAGGGCCGGTGGGCAACGGGGAGCTGTTTTTT	TRBV18	-	TRBD1	TRBJ2-2
CASSSSGTGEQFF	TGTGCCAGCTCAAGCTCCGGGACAGGGGAGCAGTTCTTC	TRBV18	-	TRBD1	TRBJ2-1
CASSYSRGGWETQYF	TGTGCCAGCAGTTACTCACGAGGGGGCTGGGAGACCCAGTACTTC	TRBV6-2/TRBV6-3	-	TRBD1	TRBJ2-5
CASSSTGTFGRTEAFF	TGTGCCAGCTCTTCGACAGGGACGTTCGGTAGGACTGAAGCTTTCTTT	TRBV18	-	TRBD1	TRBJ1-1
CASSSKGDIQYF	TGTGCCAGCAGTTCGAAGGGGGACATTCAGTACTTC	TRBV27	-	-	TRBJ2-4
CASSQGGGTNSNQPQHF	TGCGCCAGCAGCCAAGGGGGAGGGACGAATAGCAATCAGCCCCAGCATTTT	TRBV4-3	few	-	TRBJ1-5
CATSRDRIGYTF	TGTGCCACCAGCAGAGATAGAATCGGCTACACCTTC	TRBV15	-	-	TRBJ1-2
CASSGRTSGYNEQFF	TGTGCCAGCAGCGGGAGGACTAGCGGGTACAATGAGCAGTTCTTC	TRBV7-2	-	TRBD2	TRBJ2-1
CASSIRTGANTEAFF	TGTGCCAGTAGTATCCGGACAGGAGCGAACACTGAAGCTTTCTTT	TRBV19	-	TRBD1	TRBJ1-1
CSVVGRDEQFF	TGCAGCGTTGTTGGGAGGGATGAGCAGTTCTTC	TRBV29-1	-	TRBD2	TRBJ2-1
CASRRQGSSYGYTF	TGTGCCAGCAGGAGACAGGGGTCTAGCTATGGCTACACCTTC	TRBV28	-	TRBD1	TRBJ1-2
CATSDSGTYQPQHF	TGTGCCACCAGTGATTCCGGGACATATCAGCCCCAGCATTTT	TRBV24-1	once	-	TRBJ1-5
CASTSRDRGNYEQYF	TGTGCCAGCACAAGCCGGGACAGGGGTAATTACGAGCAGTACTTC	TRBV6-6	-	TRBD1	TRBJ2-7
CATSRDGLAGLYNEQFF	TGTGCCACCAGCAGAGATGGACTAGCGGGGCTATACAATGAGCAGTTCTTC	TRBV15	-	TRBD2	TRBJ2-1
CASTIKRQETQYF	TGTGCCAGCACTATAAAACGCCAAGAGACCCAGTACTTC	TRBV6-5	-	-	TRBJ2-5
CASSPSGQGINEKLFF	TGTGCCAGCTCACCCTCGGGACAGGGGATTAATGAAAAACTGTTTTTT	TRBV18	-	TRBD1	TRBJ1-4
CSVVRQGQYGYTF	TGCAGCGTTGTTCGACAGGGGCAATATGGCTACACCTTC	TRBV29-1	-	TRBD1	TRBJ1-2
CASSFEIYNEQFF	TGCGCCAGCAGCTTCGAGATCTACAATGAGCAGTTCTTC	TRBV5-1	-	-	TRBJ2-1
CASSPRAGAGESYNEQFF	TGTGCCAGCTCACCACGGGCCGGGGCGGGGGAGTCCTACAATGAGCAGTTCTTC	TRBV18	-	TRBD2	TRBJ2-1
CASSDSGNEKLFF	TGTGCCAGTTCGGACTCTGGGAATGAAAAACTGTTTTTT	TRBV19	few	-	TRBJ1-4
CATSELGLAGELADTQYF	TGTGCCACCAGTGAACTGGGACTAGCGGGGGAACTCGCAGATACGCAGTATTTT	TRBV24-1	-	TRBD2	TRBJ2-3